A single sample gave rise to the 5 T cell receptor beta chains below, sequenced in a study of blood T cell repertoires in COVID-19. This table comes from immunoSEQ multiplex PCR, and its TCRdb copy is limited to in-frame clones, with some not included. Here the sample spans over 75,000 clones, roughly 90% being singletons. The sequencing sample was made of peripheral blood. The receptors here all came from a human donor with active COVID-19. The donor label of this sample is uncertain.

The chain combines TRBV18 with TRBJ2-7; D gene uncertain. In germline, CDR1 is KGHSH, CDR2 LQKENI. The CDR3 runs to 12 residues. V lost 3 bases and J lost 2, with 5 bases in between. This CDR3 reads CASSPSAYEQYF. The CDR3 DNA reads TGTGCCAGCTCACCTTCAGCCTACGAGCAGTACTTC.

J is TRBJ1-1 and V is TRBV5-8; D is unclear. V lost 2 bases, J lost 5 bases, and 10 bases lay in between. Germline V gene lookup returns CDR1 SGHTS and CDR2 YDEGEE. The CDR3 totals 13 residues. The CDR3 region has the DNA TGTGCCAGCAGCTTTCGAGGGATTACTGAAGCTTTCTTT. It codes for CASSFRGITEAFF.

The V and J genes are TRBV11-2 and TRBJ1-1; possibly TRBD1 for D (6 bases). Between the trimmed V and J ends, which lost 5 bases and 5 bases, there was a span of 21 bases. Germline assignment: CDR1 SGHAT and CDR2 FQNNGV. There are 16 residues in the CDR3. In DNA, the CDR3 is TGTGCCAGCAGCCCCGTGGGGGGCGGGAGACGTACTGAAGCTTTCTTT. Translated, it gives CASSPVGGGRRTEAFF.

V and J are TRBV2 and TRBJ2-3; 11 bases are shared with TRBD1. Germline assignment: CDR1 SNHLY and CDR2 FYNNEI. The V segment lost 2 bases and the J segment 5 bases; nucleotides outside the gene matches: 6. This CDR3 is built from 16 residues. The CDR3 DNA follows: TGTGCCAGCAGTGAACGGACAGGGGGCGCGGGAGATACGCAGTATTTT. Residues: CASSERTGGAGDTQYF.

The V and J genes are TRBV6-2 or TRBV6-3 and TRBJ2-3; D is unresolved. The CDR3 extends over 14 amino acids. The germline gives CDR1 MNHEY, CDR2 SVGEGT. V lost 5 bases to trimming and J lost 0 bases, with 9 bases between them. The DNA for the CDR3 is TGTGCCAGCAGTGCCCTGAGGAGCACAGATACGCAGTATTTT. Its protein product is CASSALRSTDTQYF.